This is a list of T cell receptor beta chains from one sample in a study of blood T cell repertoires in COVID-19. Repertoires were generated with immunoSEQ multiplex PCR, while TCRdb's copy carries only in-frame clones and drops some. The sample lists around 190,000 clones; around four fifths were seen once. The sequencing input was peripheral blood. The receptors were sampled from a man between 65 and 85 years old with active or convalescent COVID-19. The CDR3 runs from the conserved cysteine through the conserved F or W. Fields, in order: J gene, V gene, CDR3 length, D gene, clone size, CDR3 DNA, CDR3 protein. D genes are given only for firm matches. Some rows have no size entry. The others give once, few or many, or a class for an expanded clone.

TRBJ1-5,TRBV6-5,13,-,-,TGTGCCACCGTTCAGGGGACGAATCAGCCCCAGCATTTT,CATVQGTNQPQHF
TRBJ1-2,TRBV2,11,-,once,TGTGCCAGCAGTGAGGGGGGGAGGGCGACCTTC,CASSEGGRATF
TRBJ1-3,TRBV5-1,15,-,-,TGCGCCAGCAGCTTGAACGACAACTCTGGAAACACCATATATTTT,CASSLNDNSGNTIYF
TRBJ2-1,TRBV5-4,13,-,once,TGTGCCAGCAGCTCTATGCCCATTAATGAGCAGTTCTTC,CASSSMPINEQFF
TRBJ1-6,TRBV2,13,-,-,TGTGCCAGCAGTGGGACAGTAAATTCACCCCTCCACTTT,CASSGTVNSPLHF
TRBJ1-2,TRBV7-9,17,-,-,TGTGCCAGCAGCCGCCCCGGGACACGAAAAGCTAACTATGGCTACACCTTC,CASSRPGTRKANYGYTF
TRBJ1-1,TRBV29-1,13,-,-,TGCAGCGTTGACAGGGCTAGCGGCACTGAAGCTTTCTTT,CSVDRASGTEAFF
TRBJ1-1,TRBV2,16,-,-,TGTGCCAGCAGTGAAGCGGCACAGGTCTGGTACACTGAAGCTTTCTTT,CASSEAAQVWYTEAFF
TRBJ1-2,TRBV9,15,-,once,TGTGCCAGCAGCGTAGGTCGGTGGGACAAACATGGCTACACCTTC,CASSVGRWDKHGYTF
TRBJ2-3,TRBV6-1,15,-,-,TGTGCCAGCAGTGAAGTCGGCGGGTTCACAGATACGCAGTATTTT,CASSEVGGFTDTQYF
TRBJ1-5,TRBV2,12,-,once,TGTGCCAGCAGTGTCGGCAATCAGCCCCAGCATTTT,CASSVGNQPQHF
TRBJ2-3,TRBV27,16,TRBD1,-,TGTGCCAGCAGACACGCCGGGACAGAAGACACAGATACGCAGTATTTT,CASRHAGTEDTDTQYF
TRBJ2-7,TRBV30,16,-,-,TGTGCCTGGAACCAAAAAGGAGGGGGCAAGGCCTACGAGCAGTACTTC,CAWNQKGGGKAYEQYF
TRBJ2-2,TRBV11-3,15,-,-,TGTGCCAGCAGCTTAGCCGGGAGTAACACCGGGGAGCTGTTTTTT,CASSLAGSNTGELFF
TRBJ2-3,TRBV7-6,15,-,-,TGTGCCAGCAGCCCACAAGGAGGAGTGGGAGATACGCAGTATTTT,CASSPQGGVGDTQYF
TRBJ1-5,TRBV28,14,TRBD1,-,TGTGCCAGCAGTTCCCCCCCAGGGGGTCAGCCCCAGCATTTT,CASSSPPGGQPQHF
TRBJ1-1,TRBV2,13,-,-,TGTGCCAGCAGAAGGGGCATGAACACTGAAGCTTTCTTT,CASRRGMNTEAFF
TRBJ1-1,TRBV18,15,-,-,TGTGCCAGCTCACCACGGGAGGGCGCGAGGACTGAAGCTTTCTTT,CASSPREGARTEAFF
TRBJ1-1,TRBV12-3/TRBV12-4,12,TRBD1,-,TGTGCCACTCAGGGGGACGACACTGAAGCTTTCTTT,CATQGDDTEAFF
TRBJ2-3,TRBV5-1,14,-,many,TGCGCCAGCAGCTATGGGGCCCTCACAGATACGCAGTATTTT,CASSYGALTDTQYF
TRBJ1-2,TRBV7-2,14,-,-,TGTGCCAGCAGCACCTCTTCAGGGGAAAGTGGCTACACCTTC,CASSTSSGESGYTF
TRBJ1-3,TRBV5-4,15,-,-,TGTGCCAGCAGCTCCCCGGCAGGGTCTGGAAACACCATATATTTT,CASSSPAGSGNTIYF
TRBJ1-2,TRBV29-1,13,TRBD1,-,TGCAGCGTTGCATCGACAGGGTTAAATGGCTACACCTTC,CSVASTGLNGYTF
TRBJ1-3,TRBV6-5,10,-,-,TGTGCCAGCATAGGAAACACCATATATTTT,CASIGNTIYF
TRBJ2-5,TRBV18,14,-,few,TGTGCCAGCTCACCACCCACATTACAAGAGACCCAGTACTTC,CASSPPTLQETQYF
TRBJ1-1,TRBV5-1,13,-,-,TGCGCCAGTCAGGGGCCAGGGAACACTGAAGCTTTCTTT,CASQGPGNTEAFF
TRBJ2-2,TRBV7-9,17,-,few,TGTGCCAGCAGCTTAGCTGGTGGGCTCGGTGTTACCGGGGAGCTGTTTTTT,CASSLAGGLGVTGELFF
TRBJ2-3,TRBV7-9,15,TRBD2,few,TGTGCCAGCAGCTGGACTAGCGGGAGTCCAGATACGCAGTATTTT,CASSWTSGSPDTQYF
TRBJ2-7,TRBV5-1,13,-,-,TGCGCCAGCAGCTTGGGACAGGTCAAGGAGCAGTACTTC,CASSLGQVKEQYF
TRBJ1-1,TRBV18,15,-,-,TGTGCCAGCTCATCACAGAATCAGGGTGGAACTGAAGCTTTCTTT,CASSSQNQGGTEAFF
TRBJ2-6,TRBV27,17,TRBD1,few,TGTGCCACGTTGGGGCTACAGGGGAGCATTGGGGCCAACGTCCTGACTTTC,CATLGLQGSIGANVLTF
TRBJ2-2,TRBV5-1,18,TRBD2,-,TGCGCCAGCAGCTCGTCCTATTCAGCGGGAGGAAGTGTCGGGGAGCTGTTTTTT,CASSSSYSAGGSVGELFF